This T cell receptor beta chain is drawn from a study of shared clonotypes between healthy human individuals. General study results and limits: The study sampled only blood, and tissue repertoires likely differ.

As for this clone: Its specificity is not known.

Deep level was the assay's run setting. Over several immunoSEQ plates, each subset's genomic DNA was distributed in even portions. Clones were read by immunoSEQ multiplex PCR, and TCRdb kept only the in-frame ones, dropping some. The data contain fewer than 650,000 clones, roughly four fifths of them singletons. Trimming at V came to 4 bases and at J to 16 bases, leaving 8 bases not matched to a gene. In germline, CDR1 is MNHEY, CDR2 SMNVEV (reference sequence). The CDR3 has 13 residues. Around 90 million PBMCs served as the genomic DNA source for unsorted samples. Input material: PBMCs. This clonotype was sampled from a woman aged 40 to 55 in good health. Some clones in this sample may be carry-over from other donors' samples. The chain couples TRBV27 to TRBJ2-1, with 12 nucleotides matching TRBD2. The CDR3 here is CASSYLRTSGKFF. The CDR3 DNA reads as TGTGCCAGCAGTTACCTCCGGACTAGCGGGAAATTCTTC.